This note documents a single T cell receptor beta chain sequence. This receptor's antigen is unknown. No base-level quality is on record; no much larger clone is a single base apart. Stable Graves' hyperthyroidism was defined as the absence of progression to ophthalmopathy over 18 months of follow-up. Hyperthyroidism patients were newly diagnosed, had a disease duration of under 2 months, and were aged 18 to 65 years. Any patient with an uncontrolled infection, another autoimmune disease, pregnancy or lactation was excluded. Diagnoses were established on the basis of clinical symptoms, serum thyroxine and TRAb, thyroid ultrasound, and orbital computed tomography. PBMCs were separated from roughly 9.6 ml of fresh peripheral blood using Ficoll-Paque density gradient centrifugation. Total RNA was extracted with Trizol reagent, and quality was checked on an Agilent 2100 Bioanalyzer. This specimen belongs to a study of T cells in Graves' hyperthyroidism and ophthalmopathy (dated by TCRdb to between 2018 and 2020). About the investigation overall: Peripheral blood samples were taken at initial diagnosis, before any treatment was given. The approximately 90 discovery patients were randomly split 7:3 into training and test sets. Following sampling, methimazole starting at 30 mg daily was given to hyperthyroidism patients, and high-dose intravenous methylprednisolone was given to ophthalmopathy patients. The paper reports TCR Vbeta CDR3 sequencing of about 140 peripheral blood samples: fewer than 50 ophthalmopathy, 75 to 80 hyperthyroidism and about 17 progressor patients. In several Graves' hyperthyroidism patients, the study also compared T-cell repertoires from thyroid tissue with T-cell repertoires from blood. To identify TCR V-J signatures that set the groups apart, the researchers used a discovery cohort of roughly 100 patients, made up of 43 with Graves' ophthalmopathy and about 55 with stable Graves' hyperthyroidism. Whether ophthalmopathy could be predicted prospectively was tested in an independent validation cohort made up of about 18 hyperthyroidism patients plus 17 patients who later progressed to ophthalmopathy. What the work shows at the level of the full study, not this receptor alone: Most expanded thyroid clonotypes (frequency above 0.001) were also detected in blood, suggesting blood repertoires may reflect thyroid immune responses. Ophthalmopathy was separated from stable hyperthyroidism by a 13 V-J signature model, with around 88% sensitivity and about 81% specificity obtained in cross-validation and 80%/75% obtained in testing. No statistical method was used to set the sample size in advance, and investigators knew the group allocation. In validation, the model predicted progression to ophthalmopathy a median of approximately 6.3 months before onset, with about 71% sensitivity and about 72% specificity.

Amplification of TCR beta CDR3 regions was carried out from RNA transcripts. The first round of RT-PCR for the TCR CDR3 was performed with the HTBI primer set and the Qiagen OneStep RT-PCR kit. Libraries were constructed in a second round of multiplex PCR, after which size selection and purification were performed. The libraries were sequenced on an Illumina HiSeq2000 using paired-end 100 bp reads. As for how the authors treated the data: SOAPnuke was used to process the raw data, with reads discarded if the reads contained adapters or uncalled bases, had a mean Phred below 15, or lacked an exact constant-primer or identifier match. COPE v1.2.5 was used to merge the high-quality paired reads, and each unique nucleotide sequence was defined as a clonotype. MiTCR v1.1 was used to align clonotypes to the IMGT TRBV, TRBD and TRBJ reference segments. The analysis was restricted to V-J combinations with a frequency above 0.0001, which together covered approximately 99% of the repertoires. A TCS score was defined as the ratio between F50 (clonal expansion) and ExV (chaos), using BLOSUM62-based TCRdist between CDR3 peptides within each V-J. Welch's t-statistics and random forest reduced several hundred V-J features to 10 to 15, which were used in a naive Bayes classifier (R e1071). The public reads were run again by TCRdb, first through fastp at Q25 and then through MiXCR, and only productive beta chains were kept. Here each entry gathers all rows of one CDR3 protein and keeps the most common genes and DNA. These V and J calls rely on TCRdb rather than the paper's analysis. A total of approximately 610,000 distinct CDR3 sequences appear in this sample, approximately 16% of them only once. Roughly 18% of the sample lies in the top ten.

The receptor was derived from a woman younger than 35 with Graves' hyperthyroidism. Sequencing was carried out using blood.

For the CDR3, the sequence is CASKGAGIEKLFF. The DNA reads as follows: TGTGCCTCGAAGGGGGCAGGGATCGAAAAACTGTTTTTT. The V and J genes are TRBV10-3 and TRBJ1-4; the junction holds 7 bases that match TRBD1. The CDR3 has 13 amino acids, counting the end cysteine and phenylalanine. Only CDR3 DNA is held: 39 bases, read in frame from base 1. For CDR1 and CDR2, the germline V gene lists ENHRY and SYGVKD. V is cut back by 11 bases and J by 8 bases, with 11 bases in the junction unmatched.